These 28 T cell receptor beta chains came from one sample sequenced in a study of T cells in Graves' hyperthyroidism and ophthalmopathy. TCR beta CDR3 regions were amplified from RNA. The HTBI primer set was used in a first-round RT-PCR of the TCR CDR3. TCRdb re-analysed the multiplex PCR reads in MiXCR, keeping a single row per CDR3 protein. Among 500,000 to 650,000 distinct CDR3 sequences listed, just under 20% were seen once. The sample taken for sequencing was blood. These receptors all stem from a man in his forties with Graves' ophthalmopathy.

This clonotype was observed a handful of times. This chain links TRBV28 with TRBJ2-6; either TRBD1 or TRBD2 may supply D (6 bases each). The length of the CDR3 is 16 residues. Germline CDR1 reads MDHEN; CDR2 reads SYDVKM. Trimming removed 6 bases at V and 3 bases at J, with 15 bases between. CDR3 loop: CASSRWGASGANVLTF. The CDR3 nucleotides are TGTGCCAGCAGCCGGTGGGGGGCAAGTGGGGCCAACGTCCTGACTTTC.

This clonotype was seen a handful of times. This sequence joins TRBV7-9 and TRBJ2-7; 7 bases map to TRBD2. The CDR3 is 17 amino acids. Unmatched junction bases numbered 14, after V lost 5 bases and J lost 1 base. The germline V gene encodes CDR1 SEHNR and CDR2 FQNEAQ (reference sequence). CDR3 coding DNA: TGTGCCAGCAGCCCTAGGGGCGGGCTAGCGGCATCCTACGAGCAGTACTTC. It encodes CASSPRGGLAASYEQYF.

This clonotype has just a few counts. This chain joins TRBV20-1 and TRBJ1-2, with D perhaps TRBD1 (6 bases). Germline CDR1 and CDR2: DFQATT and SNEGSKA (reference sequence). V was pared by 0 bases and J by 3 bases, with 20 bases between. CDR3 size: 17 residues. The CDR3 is CSARDRGQPMEDYGYTF. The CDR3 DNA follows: TGCAGTGCTAGAGATCGAGGACAGCCCATGGAGGACTATGGCTACACCTTC.

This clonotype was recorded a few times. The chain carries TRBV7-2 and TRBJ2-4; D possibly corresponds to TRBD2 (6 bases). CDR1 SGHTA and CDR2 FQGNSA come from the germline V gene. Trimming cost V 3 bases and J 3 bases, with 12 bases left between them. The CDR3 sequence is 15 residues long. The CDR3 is CASSFGLASKNIQYF. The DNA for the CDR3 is TGTGCCAGCAGCTTTGGGCTAGCGAGCAAAAACATTCAGTACTTC.

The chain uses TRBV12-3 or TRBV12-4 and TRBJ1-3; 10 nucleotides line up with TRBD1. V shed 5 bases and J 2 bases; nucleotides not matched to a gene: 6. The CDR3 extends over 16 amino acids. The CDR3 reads CASSPMDRGAGNTIYF. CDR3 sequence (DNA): TGTGCCAGCAGTCCGATGGACAGGGGGGCTGGAAACACCATATATTTT.

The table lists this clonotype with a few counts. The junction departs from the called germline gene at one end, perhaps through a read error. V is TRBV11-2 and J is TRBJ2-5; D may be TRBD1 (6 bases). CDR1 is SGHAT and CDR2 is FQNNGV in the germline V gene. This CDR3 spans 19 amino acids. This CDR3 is CASSQVPPARAGERETQYF. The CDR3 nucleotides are TGCGCCAGCAGCCAAGTTCCCCCCGCCCGGGCAGGGGAGAGGGAGACCCAGTACTTC.

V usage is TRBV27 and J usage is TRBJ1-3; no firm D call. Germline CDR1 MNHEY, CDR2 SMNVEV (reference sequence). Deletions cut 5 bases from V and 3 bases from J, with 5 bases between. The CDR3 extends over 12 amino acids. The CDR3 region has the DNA TGTGCCAGCAGTGGGGATGGAAACACCATATATTTT. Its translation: CASSGDGNTIYF.

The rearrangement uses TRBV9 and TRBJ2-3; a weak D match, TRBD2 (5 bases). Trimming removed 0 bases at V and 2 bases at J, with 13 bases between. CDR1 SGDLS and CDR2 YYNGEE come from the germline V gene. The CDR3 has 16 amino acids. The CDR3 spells CASSVEARGLTDTQYF. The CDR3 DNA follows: TGTGCCAGCAGCGTAGAGGCTAGAGGGCTCACAGATACGCAGTATTTT.

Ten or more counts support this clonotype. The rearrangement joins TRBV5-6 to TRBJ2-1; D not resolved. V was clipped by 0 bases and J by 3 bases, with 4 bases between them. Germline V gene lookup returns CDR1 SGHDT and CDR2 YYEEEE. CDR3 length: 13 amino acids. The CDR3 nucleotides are TGTGCCAGCAGCTTGGCATACTACAATGAGCAGTTCTTC. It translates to CASSLAYYNEQFF.

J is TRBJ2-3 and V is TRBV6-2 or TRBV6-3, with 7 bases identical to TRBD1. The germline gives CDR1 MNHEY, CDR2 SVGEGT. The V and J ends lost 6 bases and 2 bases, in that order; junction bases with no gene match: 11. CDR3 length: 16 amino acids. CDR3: CASSTFRDSYTDTQYF. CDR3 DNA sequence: TGTGCCAGCAGCACCTTCCGGGACAGTTACACAGATACGCAGTATTTT.

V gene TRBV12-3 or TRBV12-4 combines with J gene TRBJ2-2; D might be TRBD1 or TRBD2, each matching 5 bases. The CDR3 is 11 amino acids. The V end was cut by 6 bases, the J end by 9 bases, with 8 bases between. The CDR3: CASSRDRELFF. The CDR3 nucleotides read TGTGCCAGCAGCCGGGACCGGGAGCTGTTTTTT.

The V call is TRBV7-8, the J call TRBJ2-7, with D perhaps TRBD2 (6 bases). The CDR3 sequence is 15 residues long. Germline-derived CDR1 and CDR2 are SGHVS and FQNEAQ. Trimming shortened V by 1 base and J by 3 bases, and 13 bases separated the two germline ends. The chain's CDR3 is CASSLGVSGDYEQYF. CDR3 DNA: TGTGCCAGCAGCTTAGGGGTTTCGGGGGACTACGAGCAGTACTTC.

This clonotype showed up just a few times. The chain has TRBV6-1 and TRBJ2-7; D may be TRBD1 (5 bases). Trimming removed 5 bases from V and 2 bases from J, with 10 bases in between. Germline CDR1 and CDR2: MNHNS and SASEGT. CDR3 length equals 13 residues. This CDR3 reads CASSPVGPYEQYF. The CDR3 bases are TGTGCCAGCAGTCCGGTGGGGCCCTACGAGCAGTACTTC.

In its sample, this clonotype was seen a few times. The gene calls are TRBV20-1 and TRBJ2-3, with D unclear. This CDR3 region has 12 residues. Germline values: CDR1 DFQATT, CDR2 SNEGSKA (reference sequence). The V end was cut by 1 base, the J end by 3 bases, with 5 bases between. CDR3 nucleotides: TGCAGTGCTAGAGCAAGTACAGATACGCAGTATTTT. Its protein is CSARASTDTQYF.

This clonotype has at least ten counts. Written as DNA, the CDR3 is TGCAGTGCTACGAGGGAGGACGAGCAGTACTTC. This translates into CSATREDEQYF. The rearrangement joins TRBV20-1 to TRBJ2-7; perhaps TRBD2 as D (6 bases). Germline CDR1 DFQATT, CDR2 SNEGSKA (reference sequence). The CDR3 consists of 11 residues. The V gene lost 4 bases and the J gene lost 5 bases, with 9 bases spanning the gap.

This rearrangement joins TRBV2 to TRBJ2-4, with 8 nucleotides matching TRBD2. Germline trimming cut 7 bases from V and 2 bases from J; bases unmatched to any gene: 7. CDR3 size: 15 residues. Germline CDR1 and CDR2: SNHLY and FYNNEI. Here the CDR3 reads CASIVTSGTKNIQYF. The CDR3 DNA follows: TGTGCCAGCATAGTAACTAGCGGTACCAAAAACATTCAGTACTTC. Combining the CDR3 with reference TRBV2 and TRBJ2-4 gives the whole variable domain EPEVTQTPSHQVTQMGQEVILRCVPISNHLYFYWYRQILGQKVEFLVSFYNNEISEKSEIFDDQFSVERPDGSNFTLKIRSTKLEDSAMYFCASIVTSGTKNIQYFGAGTRLSVL.

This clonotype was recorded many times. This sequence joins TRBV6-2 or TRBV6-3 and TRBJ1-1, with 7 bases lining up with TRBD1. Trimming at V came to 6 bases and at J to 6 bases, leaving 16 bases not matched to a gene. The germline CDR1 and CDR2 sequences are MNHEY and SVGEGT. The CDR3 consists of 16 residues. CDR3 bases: TGTGCCAGCAGGACCCCTGACAGGGCGAGGGCCGCTGAAGCTTTCTTT. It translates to CASRTPDRARAAEAFF.

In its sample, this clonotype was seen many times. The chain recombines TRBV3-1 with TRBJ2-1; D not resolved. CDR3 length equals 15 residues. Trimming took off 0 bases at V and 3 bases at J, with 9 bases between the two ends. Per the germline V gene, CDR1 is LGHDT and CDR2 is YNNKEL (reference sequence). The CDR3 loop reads CASSQDGADYNEQFF. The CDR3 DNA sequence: TGTGCCAGCAGCCAAGATGGAGCAGACTACAATGAGCAGTTCTTC.

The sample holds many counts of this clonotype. The CDR3 DNA reads TGCAGTGCTAGAGATAGACTTCAAGAGACCCAGTACTTC. It translates to CSARDRLQETQYF. V usage is TRBV20-1 and J usage is TRBJ2-5; D not certain. CDR1 DFQATT and CDR2 SNEGSKA come from the germline V gene (reference sequence). The germline V and J ends were trimmed by 0 bases and 2 bases, with 7 bases remaining between them. This CDR3 spans 13 amino acids.

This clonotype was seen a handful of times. CDR3 in DNA: TGTGCCACCAGTGCCAGGGGTGGTAACACTGAAGCTTTCTTT. Translated: CATSARGGNTEAFF. V usage is TRBV24-1 and J usage is TRBJ1-1; D perhaps matches TRBD1 (6 bases). Trimming left V 5 bases short and J 2 bases short, with 11 bases between. This CDR3 region has 14 residues. Looked up from germline, CDR1 is KGHDR and CDR2 is SFDVKD.

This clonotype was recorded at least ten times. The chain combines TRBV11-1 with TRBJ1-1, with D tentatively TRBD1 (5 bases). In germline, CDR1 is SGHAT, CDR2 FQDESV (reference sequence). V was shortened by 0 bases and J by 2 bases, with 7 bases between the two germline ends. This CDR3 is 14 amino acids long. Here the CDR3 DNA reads TGTGCCAGCAGCTTAGCAGGGGCAAACACTGAAGCTTTCTTT. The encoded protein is CASSLAGANTEAFF.

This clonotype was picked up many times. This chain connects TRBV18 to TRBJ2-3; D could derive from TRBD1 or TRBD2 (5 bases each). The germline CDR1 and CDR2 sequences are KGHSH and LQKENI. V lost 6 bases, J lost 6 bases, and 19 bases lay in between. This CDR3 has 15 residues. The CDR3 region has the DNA TGTGCCAGCTCGTTCGAGGGACCCCCCCGGGATACGCAGTATTTT. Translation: CASSFEGPPRDTQYF. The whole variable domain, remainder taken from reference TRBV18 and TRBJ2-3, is NAGVMQNPRHLVRRRGQEARLRCSPMKGHSHVYWYRQLPEEGLKFMVYLQKENIIDESGMPKERFSAEFPKEGPSILRIQQVVRGDSAAYFCASSFEGPPRDTQYFGPGTRLTVL.

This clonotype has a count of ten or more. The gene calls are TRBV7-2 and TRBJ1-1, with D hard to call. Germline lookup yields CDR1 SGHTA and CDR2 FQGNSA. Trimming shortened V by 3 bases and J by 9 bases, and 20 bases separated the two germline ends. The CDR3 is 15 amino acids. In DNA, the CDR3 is TGTGCCAGCAGCTTCGGTGGAAGGGTCGGGAAAAAAGCTTTCTTT. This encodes CASSFGGRVGKKAFF.

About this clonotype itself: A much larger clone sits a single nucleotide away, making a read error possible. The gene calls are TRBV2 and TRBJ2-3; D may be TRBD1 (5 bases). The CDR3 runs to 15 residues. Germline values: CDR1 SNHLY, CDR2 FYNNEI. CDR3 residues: CASSGQFSRTDTLYF. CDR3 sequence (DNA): TGTGCCAGCAGTGGACAGTTTTCCCGCACAGATACGCTGTATTTT.

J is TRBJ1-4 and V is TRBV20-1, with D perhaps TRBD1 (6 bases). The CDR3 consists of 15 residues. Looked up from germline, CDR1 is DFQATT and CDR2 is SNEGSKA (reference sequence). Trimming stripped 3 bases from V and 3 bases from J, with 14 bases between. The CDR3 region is CSASEQGTPNEKLFF. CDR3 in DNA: TGCAGTGCTAGTGAACAGGGAACACCTAATGAAAAACTGTTTTTT.

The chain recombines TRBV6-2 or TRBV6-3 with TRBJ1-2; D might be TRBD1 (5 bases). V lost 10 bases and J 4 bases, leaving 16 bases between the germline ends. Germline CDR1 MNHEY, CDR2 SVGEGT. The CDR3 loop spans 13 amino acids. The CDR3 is CAIATGGSYGYTF. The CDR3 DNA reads TGTGCCATCGCCACGGGGGGGTCCTATGGCTACACCTTC.

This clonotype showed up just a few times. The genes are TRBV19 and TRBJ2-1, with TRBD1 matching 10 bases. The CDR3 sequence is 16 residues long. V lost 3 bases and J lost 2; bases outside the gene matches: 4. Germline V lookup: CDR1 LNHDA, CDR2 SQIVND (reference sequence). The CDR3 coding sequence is TGTGCCAGTAGTATTTCCGGACAGGGGGCCTACAATGAGCAGTTCTTC. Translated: CASSISGQGAYNEQFF.

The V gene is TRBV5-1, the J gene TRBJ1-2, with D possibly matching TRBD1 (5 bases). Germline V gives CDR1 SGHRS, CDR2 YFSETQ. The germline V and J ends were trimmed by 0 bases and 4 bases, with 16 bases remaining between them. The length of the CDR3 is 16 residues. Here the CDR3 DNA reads TGCGCCAGCAGCTTGGAAGGCAGGGCGGCCGGCTATGGCTACACCTTC. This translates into CASSLEGRAAGYGYTF.